This T cell receptor beta chain came from a study of T cell responses to AZD1222 COVID-19 vaccine. Study-wide context: Combined were second doses at about 4 or about 12 weeks.

Study-wide results and caveats: Possibly, clonal diversity was underestimated; donors were largely white British and included more females. No repertoire was sampled before or during the peak T cell response, only after it.

V gave up 0 bases and J gave up 1 base, with 6 bases separating them. The length of the CDR3 is 14 residues. Germline loops: CDR1 LGHNA, CDR2 YNFKEQ. With regard to this clone: The antigen is not known.

TCRdb's copy holds only in-frame clones and misses some; the assay was immunoSEQ multiplex PCR. The profile shows over 150,000 clones, over 80% of them singletons. This specimen consisted of peripheral blood, obtained on day 0 of AZD1222 vaccination. The source is an adult in good health. The J gene is TRBJ1-1, the V gene TRBV4-2; D might be TRBD1 (5 bases). CDR3 protein: CASSQEGPNTEAFF. CDR3 DNA sequence: TGTGCCAGCAGCCAAGAGGGGCCGAACACTGAAGCTTTCTTT.